Given below is one T cell receptor beta chain in context. The antigen is unknown. These data come from a study of blood T cells in healthy people across ages. Extraction of total RNA produced a minimum of 5 micrograms from each sample. Study results and limitations: PBMC samples, being unsorted, prevented any conclusive comparison of naive and antigen-experienced cells.

V shed 1 base and J shed 12 bases, with 10 bases lying between them. The germline V gene encodes CDR1 SGHAT and CDR2 FQNNGV. The CDR3 extends over 12 amino acids. Primed by a sample-barcoded 5' primer and a J-beta primer mix, a second PCR proceeded for 7 to 11 cycles. A template-switch adaptor containing 12 random nucleotides labeled each cDNA molecule. TCRdb re-called the 5' RACE reads through MiXCR, storing one row per CDR3 protein. The table includes hundreds of thousands of distinct CDR3 sequences, about 21% detected once. This receptor was obtained from a man aged 70 or older in good health. V gene TRBV11-2 combines with J gene TRBJ2-4; no reliable D call. The sequenced material came from blood. The CDR3 region is CASSLASIDQYF. Here the CDR3 DNA reads TGTGCCAGCAGCTTAGCCTCGATTGATCAGTACTTC.